One sample yielded the 18 T cell receptor beta chains listed below, sequenced in a study of graft-versus-host responses after intestinal transplantation. The protocol was immunoSEQ multiplex PCR, while the TCRdb copy is restricted to in-frame clones and leaves out a portion. The sample lists 20,000 or so clones, more than 80% occurring once. The material sequenced was PBMCs, taken around 350 days after transplant. These receptors were collected from a human patient who received an intestinal transplant, so some T cells may come from the graft donor.

V usage is TRBV6-6 and J usage is TRBJ1-1; D perhaps matches TRBD1 (6 bases). Trimming pared 0 bases from V and 1 base from J, leaving 9 bases between. Germline V gene lookup returns CDR1 MNHNY and CDR2 SVGAGI (reference sequence). CDR3 size: 15 residues. This chain's CDR3 is CASSYSGGSNTEAFF. The CDR3 nucleotides are TGTGCCAGCAGTTACTCAGGGGGGTCGAACACTGAAGCTTTCTTT.

The count of this clone is one. This chain uses TRBV15 with TRBJ2-4; D possibly corresponds to TRBD1 (6 bases). The CDR3 totals 14 residues. Germline V gene sequence: CDR1 LNHNV, CDR2 YYDKDF (reference sequence). The V end was cut by 5 bases, the J end by 0 bases, with 8 bases between. The CDR3 loop is CATSGGPAKNIQYF. CDR3 sequence (DNA): TGTGCCACCAGCGGGGGCCCAGCCAAAAACATTCAGTACTTC.

The V gene is TRBV18, the J gene TRBJ1-5; D is ambiguous. The CDR3 sequence is 13 residues long. CDR1 is KGHSH, CDR2 LQKENI, per germline. Trimming removed 4 bases at V and 4 bases at J, with 8 bases between. The CDR3 here is CASSLDGNQPQHF. In nucleotides, the CDR3 is TGTGCCAGCTCACTGGACGGGAATCAGCCCCAGCATTTT.

The chain links TRBV5-6 to TRBJ2-5; 12 nucleotides match TRBD2. V gave up 3 bases and J gave up 4 bases; unmatched junction bases: 10. This CDR3 is 17 amino acids long. Per the germline V gene, CDR1 is SGHDT and CDR2 is YYEEEE. CDR3 in DNA: TGTGCCAGCAGCTGGGCGGCTAGCGGGAGGGTTCGAGAGACCCAGTACTTC. Its protein product is CASSWAASGRVRETQYF. The full variable domain, in which reference TRBV5-6 and TRBJ2-5 provide the parts outside the CDR3, is DAGVTQSPTHLIKTRGQQVTLRCSPKSGHDTVSWYQQALGQGPQFIFQYYEEEERQRGNFPDRFSGHQFPNYSSELNVNALLLGDSALYLCASSWAASGRVRETQYFGPGTRLLVL.

The chain combines TRBV28 with TRBJ2-7; the match to TRBD2 covers 8 bases. Per germline, CDR1 MDHEN and CDR2 SYDVKM. CDR3 length: 18 amino acids. V lost 3 bases and J lost 5; bases outside the gene matches: 18. In nucleotides, the CDR3 is TGTGCCAGCAGTTTTGACCTCTTCGACCCGGGGGGGCGCGACGAGCAGTACTTC. Its translation is CASSFDLFDPGGRDEQYF.

The rearrangement joins TRBV6-6 to TRBJ1-3; D may be TRBD1 (6 bases). CDR1 is MNHNY, CDR2 SVGAGI, per germline (reference sequence). V was cut by 8 bases and J by 2 bases, with 10 bases left in between. The CDR3 sequence is 13 residues long. CDR3: CASVRGPGNTIYF. The CDR3 DNA follows: TGTGCCAGCGTACGGGGGCCTGGAAACACCATATATTTT.

The genes are TRBV29-1 and TRBJ1-4, with TRBD1 matching 8 bases. The germline CDR1 and CDR2 sequences are SQVTM and ANQGSEA. J lost 2 bases, V lost 4 bases, and 6 bases had no gene match. The CDR3 consists of 15 residues. The CDR3 DNA follows: TGCAGCGTTGGGACAGGGTTGGAGACTAATGAAAAACTGTTTTTT. Translation: CSVGTGLETNEKLFF.

The V call is TRBV19, the J call TRBJ1-2; D is ambiguous. Trimming took 2 bases from V and 4 from J, leaving 2 bases between them. Germline V gene data show CDR1 as LNHDA and CDR2 as SQIVND (reference sequence). The CDR3 has 11 residues. The chain's CDR3 is CASSIIYGYTF. The CDR3, as DNA: TGTGCCAGTAGTATAATCTATGGCTACACCTTC.

This clone has only one observation. The rearrangement links TRBV29-1 to TRBJ2-1; the match to TRBD1 covers 7 bases. Germline V gene data show CDR1 as SQVTM and CDR2 as ANQGSEA. The length of the CDR3 is 13 residues. After removal of 4 bases from V and 7 bases from J, the junction contained 7 bases not matched to a gene. The CDR3 loop is CSVGGRGMNEQFF. The CDR3 nucleotides are TGCAGCGTTGGCGGCAGGGGGATGAATGAGCAGTTCTTC.

The V and J genes are TRBV7-8 and TRBJ1-1; D gene ambiguous. The germline V and J ends were trimmed by 1 base and 10 bases, with 16 bases remaining between them. Germline assignment: CDR1 SGHVS and CDR2 FQNEAQ. The CDR3 sequence is 14 residues long. CDR3: CASSLDEAGLIAFF. CDR3 coding DNA: TGTGCCAGCAGCTTAGATGAGGCAGGCTTAATAGCTTTCTTT.

V usage is TRBV10-3 and J usage is TRBJ2-3; D possibly uses TRBD1 or TRBD2 (5 bases each). Germline CDR1 reads ENHRY; CDR2 reads SYGVKD. The CDR3 covers 18 residues. Trimming left V 3 bases short and J 2 bases short, with 21 bases between. The CDR3 nucleotides read TGTGCCATCAGTGATGCCTTTGGGGCTAGCAGAAACACAGATACGCAGTATTTT. Translating it yields CAISDAFGASRNTDTQYF.

This chain links TRBV29-1 with TRBJ2-3; D is ambiguous. Per the germline V gene, CDR1 is SQVTM and CDR2 is ANQGSEA. Trimming shortened V by 2 bases and J by 2 bases, and 8 bases separated the two germline ends. This CDR3 spans 13 amino acids. The CDR3 DNA is TGCAGCGTTGAATCGCGCAACACAGATACGCAGTATTTT. Translation: CSVESRNTDTQYF.

The chain is built from TRBV2 and TRBJ1-5; 7 positions match TRBD1. V lost 4 bases, J lost 7 bases, and 4 bases stayed unmatched. Germline loops: CDR1 SNHLY, CDR2 FYNNEI. CDR3 length: 13 residues. The DNA for the CDR3 is TGTGCCAGCAGTGGACAGGGAGACCAGCCCCAGCATTTT. Translation gives CASSGQGDQPQHF.

This clone was observed once. The CDR3 nucleotides read TGCGCCAGCAGCCAATCCGCAGCGGGGGCCCTCTACGAGCAGTACTTC. Amino acid sequence: CASSQSAAGALYEQYF. This chain joins TRBV5-1 and TRBJ2-7; TRBD2 matches 8 bases. J gave up 3 bases and V 4 bases, and 12 bases lay outside the gene matches. The CDR3 is 16 amino acids. CDR1 and CDR2 from the germline V gene are SGHRS and YFSETQ.

This chain uses TRBV25-1 with TRBJ2-5; 8 bases are a match to TRBD2. CDR1 and CDR2 (germline): MGHDK, SYGVNS. The V gene end was trimmed by 5 bases and the J gene end by 5 bases; junction bases not matched to a gene: 7. This CDR3 region has 14 residues. CDR3 residues: CASSSSGSGETQYF. CDR3 DNA: TGTGCCAGCAGTAGCAGCGGGAGTGGGGAGACCCAGTACTTC.

This chain links TRBV6-5 with TRBJ1-2; no reliable D call. Germline V CDR1 and CDR2: MNHEY, SVGAGI. The germline V and J ends were trimmed by 5 bases and 4 bases, with 11 bases remaining between them. CDR3 size: 13 residues. In nucleotides, the CDR3 is TGTGCCAGCAGTGAAGGGCGTAGCTATGGCTACACCTTC. This translates into CASSEGRSYGYTF.

This chain connects TRBV7-2 to TRBJ1-1; TRBD1 is a possible D gene (5 bases). V was clipped by 1 base and J by 2 bases, with 8 bases between them. The germline gives CDR1 SGHTA, CDR2 FQGNSA. The CDR3 extends over 14 amino acids. CDR3 nucleotide sequence: TGTGCCAGCAGCTTAGACGGGGCTAACACTGAAGCTTTCTTT. This sequence encodes CASSLDGANTEAFF.

This clone came up a few times. This chain links TRBV18 with TRBJ1-1; unclear D gene. The CDR3 has 13 amino acids. V was cut by 3 bases and J by 5 bases, with 10 bases left in between. Looked up from germline, CDR1 is KGHSH and CDR2 is LQKENI. This chain's CDR3 is CASSPEKGTEAFF. For the CDR3, the DNA is TGTGCCAGCTCACCTGAGAAGGGAACTGAAGCTTTCTTT. The variable domain in full, with the rest retrieved from reference TRBV18 and TRBJ1-1, is NAGVMQNPRHLVRRRGQEARLRCSPMKGHSHVYWYRQLPEEGLKFMVYLQKENIIDESGMPKERFSAEFPKEGPSILRIQQVVRGDSAAYFCASSPEKGTEAFFGQGTRLTVV.